Listed below are T cell receptor beta chains from one sample, sequenced in a study of control samples from healthy donors and cancer patients. TCRdb keeps only in-frame clones here, not all; method: immunoSEQ multiplex PCR. The repertoire holds 95,000 to 150,000 clones, with about nine tenths as singletons. Sequenced sample: blood. All receptors derive from a woman aged 18-29 years in good health. CDR3s leave out the opening cysteine and the closing phenylalanine or tryptophan.

j_gene,v_gene,CDR3aa
TRBJ2-2,TRBV4-3,ASSLRGGLGELF
TRBJ2-3,TRBV14,ASSRLAGVLTSTDTQY
TRBJ2-3,TRBV5-4,ASSFPSGGADTQY
TRBJ2-2,TRBV24-1,ATSDLGYSDTGELF
TRBJ1-4,TRBV4-2,ASSQGVAGFNEKLF
TRBJ2-6,TRBV27,ASSLWGQGASGANVLT
TRBJ2-5,TRBV18,ASSPPSGEHQETQY
TRBJ1-6,TRBV10-2,ASRPQGTELNNSPLH
TRBJ1-1,TRBV7-2,ASSLSGRMNTEAF
TRBJ2-3,TRBV7-2,ASSLLGTDTQY
TRBJ1-2,TRBV30,AFQQGVMVYGYT
TRBJ1-1,TRBV2,ASSGMGQPNTEAF
TRBJ2-1,TRBV20-1,SASSGSDFNEQF
TRBJ2-2,TRBV27,ASSSSTLAGAPLGELF
TRBJ2-7,TRBV20-1,SAGTGFEQY
TRBJ2-5,TRBV28,ASSSLLWGEETQY
TRBJ2-7,TRBV7-2,ASSPGLIFGEQY